One sample yielded the 27 T cell receptor beta chains listed below, sequenced in a study of cytomegalovirus exposure and HLA in healthy donors. It was with 60 Vbeta and 13 Jbeta primers that the PCR ran. This table comes from immunoSEQ multiplex PCR, and its TCRdb copy is limited to in-frame clones, with some not included. In the table there are roughly 250,000 clones, roughly 81% of which are singletons. Sequenced material: PBMCs. Receptors originate from a woman aged 40 to 50 in good health and CMV-seropositive.

The chain is built from TRBV7-2 and TRBJ2-7; 9 bases agree with TRBD1. The J segment lost 2 bases and the V segment lost 3 bases, leaving 5 bases of the junction unmatched. Germline CDR1 SGHTA, CDR2 FQGNSA. CDR3 length: 15 amino acids. The CDR3 sequence is CASSLGQGEAYEQYF. CDR3 coding DNA: TGTGCCAGCAGCTTGGGACAGGGTGAAGCCTACGAGCAGTACTTC.

This clone turned up a few times. This chain uses TRBV2 with TRBJ2-1; TRBD2 aligns across 8 bases. This CDR3 is built from 14 residues. Germline-derived CDR1 and CDR2 are SNHLY and FYNNEI. The J segment lost 4 bases and the V segment lost 6 bases, leaving 5 bases of the junction unmatched. The CDR3 nucleotides are TGTGCCAGCAGGGAGCAGCGGGAGTACAATGAGCAGTTCTTC. It codes for CASREQREYNEQFF.

The chain links TRBV25-1 to TRBJ2-7, with 9 bases identical to TRBD2. This CDR3 contains 14 residues. The germline V gene encodes CDR1 MGHDK and CDR2 SYGVNS. Trimming removed 6 bases from V and 2 bases from J; junction bases left unmatched: 5. CDR3 residues: CASRDSGSPYEQYF. The CDR3 DNA follows: TGTGCCAGCAGGGATAGCGGGAGCCCCTACGAGCAGTACTTC.

This clone came up a few times. This chain connects TRBV10-3 to TRBJ2-1; D possibly corresponds to TRBD2 (7 bases). Germline V gene sequence: CDR1 ENHRY, CDR2 SYGVKD. V dropped 4 bases and J dropped 0 bases, with 10 bases sitting between them. The length of the CDR3 is 15 residues. The CDR3 bases are TGTGCCATCAGTGGGGAGGGGGGCTCCTACAATGAGCAGTTCTTC. It yields the protein CAISGEGGSYNEQFF.

This clone has a single count. This chain links TRBV11-1 with TRBJ2-7, with no clear D. Germline V gives CDR1 SGHAT, CDR2 FQDESV (reference sequence). Trimming pared 4 bases from V and 4 bases from J, leaving 11 bases between. The CDR3 totals 13 residues. The CDR3 nucleotides read TGTGCCAGCAGCTCTGATCGGTCGTACGAGCAGTACTTC. This sequence encodes CASSSDRSYEQYF. The complete variable domain, with remaining parts taken from reference TRBV11-1 and TRBJ2-7, reads EAEVAQSPRYKITEKSQAVAFWCDPISGHATLYWYRQILGQGPELLVQFQDESVVDDSQLPKDRFSAERLKGVDSTLKIQPAELGDSAMYLCASSSDRSYEQYFGPGTRLTVT.

J is TRBJ2-7 and V is TRBV19; 11 bases agree with TRBD1. CDR1 is LNHDA, CDR2 SQIVND, per germline (reference sequence). Germline trimming cut 5 bases from V and 0 bases from J; bases unmatched to any gene: 9. The CDR3 has 17 residues. The CDR3 sequence is CASSLTGQGAFSYEQYF. The DNA for the CDR3 is TGTGCCAGTAGTTTAACCGGACAGGGGGCTTTCTCCTACGAGCAGTACTTC.

The chain links TRBV7-3 to TRBJ2-1; tentatively, D is TRBD2 (6 bases). Germline V gene lookup returns CDR1 SGHTA and CDR2 FQGTGA. Trimming stripped 2 bases from V and 0 bases from J, with 11 bases between. This CDR3 spans 16 amino acids. CDR3 sequence: CASSLRGTISYNEQFF. The CDR3 DNA reads TGTGCCAGCAGCTTACGCGGGACCATCTCCTACAATGAGCAGTTCTTC. Looking up the rest from reference TRBV7-3 and TRBJ2-1 gives the full variable domain: GAGVSQTPSNKVTEKGKYVELRCDPISGHTALYWYRQSLGQGPEFLIYFQGTGAADDSGLPNDRFFAVRPEGSVSTLKIQRTERGDSAVYLCASSLRGTISYNEQFFGPGTRLTVL.

This chain uses TRBV6-5 with TRBJ1-1; 7 positions match TRBD1. Per germline, CDR1 MNHEY and CDR2 SVGAGI. With 5 bases clipped from V and 1 base from J, the junction kept 4 bases outside the gene matches. The CDR3 length is 14 residues. The CDR3 nucleotides read TGTGCCAGCAGTCAAGGGGGCTGGAACACTGAAGCTTTCTTT. Its translation is CASSQGGWNTEAFF.

This clone was observed a single time. The chain employs TRBV25-1 and TRBJ2-3, with a tentative D call TRBD1 (6 bases). This CDR3 contains 12 residues. V was trimmed by 4 bases and J by 6 bases, leaving 8 bases between them. Germline lookup yields CDR1 MGHDK and CDR2 SYGVNS. In DNA, the CDR3 is TGTGCCAGCAGTGCTCAGGGGGATACGCAGTATTTT. Its protein product is CASSAQGDTQYF.

The chain employs TRBV28 and TRBJ2-1; D call uncertain. Germline V CDR1 and CDR2: MDHEN, SYDVKM. With 6 bases removed from V and 14 bases from J, the gap between germline ends came to 17 bases. The CDR3 sequence is 12 residues long. In DNA, the CDR3 is TGTGCCAGCAGCCCCTCGAGCGCCTCGGAGTTCTTC. As protein: CASSPSSASEFF.

This clone was seen a few times. This chain joins TRBV28 and TRBJ2-1; TRBD2 is a possible D gene (6 bases). The CDR3 loop spans 14 amino acids. The germline CDR1 and CDR2 sequences are MDHEN and SYDVKM. V was pared by 5 bases and J by 4 bases, with 12 bases between. In DNA, the CDR3 is TGTGCCAGCAGTCCACCCGGGACTTACAATGAGCAGTTCTTC. As protein: CASSPPGTYNEQFF.

The chain joins TRBV28 to TRBJ2-4; 7 bases align to TRBD1. CDR1 is MDHEN and CDR2 is SYDVKM in the germline V gene. This CDR3 has 14 amino acids. Losses at the gene ends were 5 bases for V and 8 bases for J; bases not matched to a gene: 9. The CDR3 DNA sequence: TGTGCCAGCAGTCACGACAGGGTCGGGGACATTCAGTACTTC. Protein: CASSHDRVGDIQYF.

The chain links TRBV2 to TRBJ2-3; 14 nucleotides match TRBD2. The CDR3 runs to 20 residues. The V gene's germline CDR1 is SNHLY and CDR2 FYNNEI. V trimming: 6 bases; J trimming: 1 base; junction bases outside the gene matches: 15. The CDR3 region has the DNA TGTGCCAGCAGCTTGAAGGGACTAGCGGGAGCCTCGTTGGGCACAGATACGCAGTATTTT. Translation gives CASSLKGLAGASLGTDTQYF.

This sequence joins TRBV19 and TRBJ1-5; maybe TRBD1 (6 bases). Germline V gene data show CDR1 as LNHDA and CDR2 as SQIVND (reference sequence). Trimming shortened V by 2 bases and J by 7 bases, and 12 bases separated the two germline ends. CDR3 length equals 14 residues. The chain's CDR3 is CASSISRGGQPQHF. As DNA, the CDR3 is TGTGCCAGTAGTATATCCAGGGGTGGACAGCCCCAGCATTTT.

The chain carries TRBV18 and TRBJ1-3; D call uncertain. Germline V gene sequence: CDR1 KGHSH, CDR2 LQKENI. V was trimmed by 0 bases and J by 0 bases, leaving 9 bases between them. This CDR3 contains 16 residues. Here the CDR3 DNA reads TGTGCCAGCTCACCACCCGCGGGAGGCTCTGGAAACACCATATATTTT. Translation: CASSPPAGGSGNTIYF.

This clone was counted once. V and J are TRBV9 and TRBJ2-7; 7 bases align to TRBD2. V shed 4 bases and J 6 bases; nucleotides not matched to a gene: 1. The germline CDR1 and CDR2 sequences are SGDLS and YYNGEE. CDR3 size: 11 residues. The CDR3: CASSTGGEQYF. Written as DNA, the CDR3 is TGTGCCAGCAGCACGGGGGGCGAGCAGTACTTC.

The rearrangement links TRBV28 to TRBJ2-3; D gene ambiguous. V shed 2 bases and J shed 4 bases, with 10 bases lying between them. The CDR3 consists of 14 residues. Germline V gene lookup returns CDR1 MDHEN and CDR2 SYDVKM. Here the CDR3 reads CASSLPGRADTQYF. CDR3 DNA sequence: TGTGCCAGCAGTTTACCCGGTCGGGCAGATACGCAGTATTTT. Together with reference TRBV28 and TRBJ2-3, the CDR3 gives the full variable domain: DVKVTQSSRYLVKRTGEKVFLECVQDMDHENMFWYRQDPGLGLRLIYFSYDVKMKEKGDIPEGYSVSREKKERFSLILESASTNQTSMYLCASSLPGRADTQYFGPGTRLTVL.

CDR3 protein: CASSQAAGGSSYEQYF. The CDR3 region has the DNA TGCGCCAGCAGCCAAGCTGCGGGGGGAAGCTCCTACGAGCAGTACTTC. This chain links TRBV4-3 with TRBJ2-5; 8 nucleotides match TRBD2. The end of the DNA is better explained by TRBJ2-7, so the J call may be wrong. The CDR3 extends over 16 amino acids. CDR1 and CDR2 from the germline V gene are LGHNA and YSLEER.

The chain combines TRBV7-8 with TRBJ2-1; 11 bases map to TRBD1. Germline CDR1 reads SGHVS; CDR2 reads FQNEAQ. The junction had 11 bases not matched to a gene; V was cut back by 6 bases and J by 7 bases. The CDR3 sequence is 16 residues long. CDR3: CASRARTGGMMNEQFF. Here the CDR3 DNA reads TGTGCCAGCAGAGCCCGGACAGGGGGCATGATGAATGAGCAGTTCTTC. Combining the CDR3 with reference TRBV7-8 and TRBJ2-1 gives the whole variable domain GAGVSQSPRYKVAKRGQDVALRCDPISGHVSLFWYQQALGQGPEFLTYFQNEAQLDKSGLPSDRFFAERPEGSVSTLKIQRTQQEDSAVYLCASRARTGGMMNEQFFGPGTRLTVL.

V usage is TRBV6-6 and J usage is TRBJ2-3; the D gene is possibly TRBD2 (5 bases). CDR3 length: 14 amino acids. Trimming removed 6 bases from V and 1 base from J, with 11 bases in between. The V gene's germline CDR1 is MNHNY and CDR2 SVGAGI (reference sequence). As DNA, the CDR3 is TGTGCCAGCAGGGAGCGGTGGGGCACAGATACGCAGTATTTT. It specifies CASRERWGTDTQYF.

This clone was counted a few times. J is TRBJ2-1 and V is TRBV27; 8 bases are shared with TRBD1. The CDR3 loop spans 14 amino acids. V dropped 7 bases and J dropped 3; count of bases not matched to a gene: 5. The V gene's germline CDR1 is MNHEY and CDR2 SMNVEV (reference sequence). This chain's CDR3 is CASKIQGVYNEQFF. Here the CDR3 DNA reads TGTGCCAGCAAAATACAGGGGGTCTACAATGAGCAGTTCTTC.

In the case of this clone: Other DNA variants within this sample encode the same CDR3. Here the CDR3 DNA reads TGTGCCAGCAGCCCTAGACAGGGAAGGAACACTGAAGCTTTCTTT. This encodes CASSPRQGRNTEAFF. This chain joins TRBV11-3 and TRBJ1-1; 7 nucleotides match TRBD1. Trimming took 5 bases from V and 1 from J; bases not matched to a gene: 7. Germline CDR1 reads SGHNT; CDR2 reads YENEEA. This CDR3 has 15 amino acids.

The chain combines TRBV15 with TRBJ2-1, with TRBD2 identical over 12 bases. Per germline, CDR1 LNHNV and CDR2 YYDKDF (reference sequence). V was pared by 6 bases and J by 3 bases, with 21 bases of the junction left unmatched. This CDR3 region has 21 residues. The CDR3 DNA sequence: TGTGCCACCAGGGTCCTTACCGGGACTAGCGGGTCCTCTTCATTCTACAATGAGCAGTTCTTC. Amino acids: CATRVLTGTSGSSSFYNEQFF. The full variable domain, rest sourced from reference TRBV15 and TRBJ2-1, is DAMVIQNPRYQVTQFGKPVTLSCSQTLNHNVMYWYQQKSSQAPKLLFHYYDKDFNNEADTPDNFQSRRPNTSFCFLDIRSPGLGDTAMYLCATRVLTGTSGSSSFYNEQFFGPGTRLTVL.

The chain employs TRBV6-6 and TRBJ1-3; D is possibly TRBD1 (6 bases). Germline V CDR1 and CDR2: MNHNY, SVGAGI (reference sequence). V was clipped by 2 bases and J by 0 bases, with 11 bases between them. CDR3 size: 16 residues. CDR3 sequence (DNA): TGTGCCAGCAGTTACGGGCAGGGGAGCTCTGGAAACACCATATATTTT. This encodes CASSYGQGSSGNTIYF.

V gene TRBV13 combines with J gene TRBJ1-1; 8 bases line up with TRBD1. This CDR3 contains 15 residues. Germline V gives CDR1 PRHDT, CDR2 FYEKMQ (reference sequence). V lost 5 bases, J lost 2 bases, and 7 bases stayed unmatched. CDR3 amino acids: CASSRRTGRNTEAFF. The CDR3 DNA reads TGTGCCAGCAGCCGTCGGACAGGGAGAAACACTGAAGCTTTCTTT.

V usage is TRBV7-3 and J usage is TRBJ1-2, with a weak D call TRBD1 (5 bases). The CDR3 extends over 14 amino acids. Germline V lookup: CDR1 SGHTA, CDR2 FQGTGA. V shed 2 bases and J shed 8 bases, with 15 bases lying between them. The CDR3 spells CASSLDDSMHGYTF. Written as DNA, the CDR3 is TGTGCCAGCAGCTTAGATGACAGCATGCACGGCTACACCTTC.

The chain uses TRBV28 and TRBJ2-2; weak D call: TRBD1 (5 bases). CDR1 is MDHEN, CDR2 SYDVKM, per germline. This CDR3 has 15 amino acids. Deletions cut 3 bases from V and 3 bases from J, with 11 bases between. The CDR3, as DNA: TGTGCCAGCAGTTTGCGACAGTCGGACACCGGGGAGCTGTTTTTT. Protein product: CASSLRQSDTGELFF.